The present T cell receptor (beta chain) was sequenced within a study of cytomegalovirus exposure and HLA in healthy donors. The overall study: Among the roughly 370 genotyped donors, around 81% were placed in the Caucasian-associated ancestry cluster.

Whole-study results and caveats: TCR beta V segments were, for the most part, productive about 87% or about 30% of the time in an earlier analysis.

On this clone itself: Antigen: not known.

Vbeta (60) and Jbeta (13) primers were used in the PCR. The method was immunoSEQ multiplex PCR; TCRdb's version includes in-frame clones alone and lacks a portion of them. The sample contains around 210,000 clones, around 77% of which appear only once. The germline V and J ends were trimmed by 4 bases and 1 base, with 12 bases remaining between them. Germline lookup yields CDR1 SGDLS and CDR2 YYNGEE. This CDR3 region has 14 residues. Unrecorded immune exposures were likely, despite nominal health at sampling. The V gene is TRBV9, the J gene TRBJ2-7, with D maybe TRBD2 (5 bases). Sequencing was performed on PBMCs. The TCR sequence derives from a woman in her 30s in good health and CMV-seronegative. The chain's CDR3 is CASSLRGRSYEQYF. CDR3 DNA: TGTGCCAGCAGCCTTAGAGGGCGATCCTACGAGCAGTACTTC. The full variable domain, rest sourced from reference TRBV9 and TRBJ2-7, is DSGVTQTPKHLITATGQRVTLRCSPRSGDLSVYWYQQSLDQGLQFLIQYYNGEERAKGNILERFSAQQFPDLHSELNLSSLELGDSALYFCASSLRGRSYEQYFGPGTRLTVT.